A single sample gave rise to the 17 T cell receptor beta chains below, sequenced in a study of Graves' ophthalmopathy and Graves' hyperthyroidism (dated by TCRdb to between 2017 and 2018). The sequencer listed for this sample is Illumina HiSeq 2000. For repertoire sequencing, TCR beta CDR3 regions were amplified from RNA transcripts. HTBI primers and the Qiagen OneStep RT-PCR kit were used in a first-round RT-PCR, which was followed by a second-round multiplex PCR, size selection and purification. In-frame beta chains were kept once TCRdb had trimmed the public reads at Q25 with fastp and called clones with MiXCR. Under each unique CDR3 protein, matching rows form one entry showing the most common genes and DNA. In all, the sample holds about 740,000 distinct CDR3 sequences, and 40% of those were seen once. The ten top clones hold approximately 43% of the sample. The sequenced sample was peripheral blood. The receptors originated from an adult man with Graves' ophthalmopathy.

The chain employs TRBV19 and TRBJ2-5, with D perhaps TRBD1 or TRBD2 (5 bases each). Trimming shortened V by 4 bases and J by 2 bases, and 17 bases separated the two germline ends. The CDR3 is 16 amino acids. The germline V gene has CDR1 LNHDA and CDR2 SQIVND (reference sequence). The CDR3 is CASSKGPTTGQETQYF. In nucleotides, the CDR3 is TGTGCCAGTAGTAAGGGGCCAACCACGGGACAAGAGACCCAGTACTTC. Based on the CDR3 plus reference TRBV19 and TRBJ2-5, the full variable domain is DGGITQSPKYLFRKEGQNVTLSCEQNLNHDAMYWYRQDPGQGLRLIYYSQIVNDFQKGDIAEGYSVSREKKESFPLTVTSAQKNPTAFYLCASSKGPTTGQETQYFGPGTRLLVL.

The chain carries TRBV2 and TRBJ1-4, with 11 bases lining up with TRBD1. V was pared by 5 bases and J by 8 bases, with 7 bases of the junction left unmatched. Germline V gene sequence: CDR1 SNHLY, CDR2 FYNNEI. The CDR3 has 15 residues. The CDR3 nucleotides read TGTGCCAGCAGTTGGACAGGGGGCAGTCGGGAAAAACTGTTTTTT. Translation: CASSWTGGSREKLFF.

This sequence joins TRBV15 and TRBJ2-6; the D gene is possibly TRBD2 (6 bases). The V end was cut by 3 bases, the J end by 0 bases, with 15 bases between. The germline gives CDR1 LNHNV, CDR2 YYDKDF (reference sequence). The CDR3 extends over 18 amino acids. The CDR3 DNA reads TGTGCCACCAGCAGCCGGGGGAATGGGATCTCTGGGGCCAACGTCCTGACTTTC. Its protein product is CATSSRGNGISGANVLTF. Drawing the rest from reference TRBV15 and TRBJ2-6, the complete variable domain is DAMVIQNPRYQVTQFGKPVTLSCSQTLNHNVMYWYQQKSSQAPKLLFHYYDKDFNNEADTPDNFQSRRPNTSFCFLDIRSPGLGDTAMYLCATSSRGNGISGANVLTFGAGSRLTVL.

The chain joins TRBV7-9 to TRBJ2-6; D is unclear. V was trimmed by 5 bases and J by 0 bases, leaving 17 bases between them. Germline CDR1 reads SEHNR; CDR2 reads FQNEAQ (reference sequence). There are 18 residues in the CDR3. CDR3 in amino acids: CASSVERYTHSGANVLTF. In DNA form, the CDR3 reads TGTGCCAGCAGCGTTGAGAGGTACACCCACTCTGGGGCCAACGTCCTGACTTTC. Full variable domain (missing parts from reference TRBV7-9 and TRBJ2-6): DTGVSQNPRHKITKRGQNVTFRCDPISEHNRLYWYRQTLGQGPEFLTYFQNEAQLEKSRLLSDRFSAERPKGSFSTLEIQRTEQGDSAMYLCASSVERYTHSGANVLTFGAGSRLTVL.

This clonotype was detected ten times or more. The chain couples TRBV7-2 to TRBJ1-5, with TRBD1 identical over 8 bases. The CDR3 totals 16 residues. The V gene end was trimmed by 1 base and the J gene end by 2 bases; junction bases not matched to a gene: 4. CDR1 is SGHTA, CDR2 FQGNSA, per germline. The CDR3 region has the DNA TGTGCCAGCAGCTTAGGGACAGGGATTGGCAATCAGCCCCAGCATTTT. Protein: CASSLGTGIGNQPQHF.

The V gene is TRBV7-9, the J gene TRBJ1-6, with 7 bases fitting TRBD1. The trim removed 6 bases at V and 9 bases at J, leaving 14 bases unmatched. CDR1 SEHNR and CDR2 FQNEAQ come from the germline V gene (reference sequence). There are 16 residues in the CDR3. CDR3 loop: CASRLRGPILSSPLHF. CDR3 in DNA: TGTGCCAGCAGGCTGAGGGGGCCCATCTTGAGTTCACCCCTCCACTTT.

This chain joins TRBV11-2 and TRBJ2-7; a weak D match, TRBD1 (6 bases). V dropped 5 bases and J dropped 5 bases, with 19 bases sitting between them. The CDR3 has 15 residues. In germline, CDR1 is SGHAT, CDR2 FQNNGV. The CDR3 spells CASSINTGLRNEQYF. CDR3 DNA sequence: TGTGCCAGCAGCATCAACACAGGGTTAAGGAACGAGCAGTACTTC.

The table lists this clonotype with a count of one. The chain uses TRBV25-1 and TRBJ2-7; TRBD2 matches 14 bases. The J segment lost 7 bases and the V segment lost 6 bases, leaving 14 bases of the junction unmatched. The CDR3 loop spans 17 amino acids. The V gene's germline CDR1 is MGHDK and CDR2 SYGVNS. CDR3 nucleotides: TGTGCCAGCAGCCCGGGACTAGCGGGAGAATTAAATCGGGAGCAGTACTTC. Its translation is CASSPGLAGELNREQYF.

The table lists this clonotype with many counts. The chain joins TRBV19 to TRBJ1-5; D uncertain. Germline V lookup: CDR1 LNHDA, CDR2 SQIVND (reference sequence). The ends were cut back, 5 bases at V and 4 bases at J, with 9 bases in the middle. The CDR3 runs to 13 residues. The CDR3 region is CASSQSANQPQHF. CDR3 nucleotide sequence: TGTGCCAGTAGTCAGTCGGCTAATCAGCCCCAGCATTTT.

This clonotype was seen many times. The rearrangement joins TRBV19 to TRBJ2-7; D is undetermined. Germline assignment: CDR1 LNHDA and CDR2 SQIVND (reference sequence). The CDR3 spans 13 residues. The ends were cut back, 7 bases at V and 0 bases at J, with 10 bases in the middle. CDR3 coding DNA: TGTGCCAGTATTGGACGGAGCTCCTACGAGCAGTACTTC. Translation gives CASIGRSSYEQYF.

J is TRBJ2-2 and V is TRBV20-1; D perhaps matches TRBD2 (5 bases). With 1 base removed from V and 0 bases from J, the gap between germline ends came to 18 bases. This CDR3 spans 18 amino acids. Germline CDR1 and CDR2: DFQATT and SNEGSKA (reference sequence). Here the CDR3 reads CSARGLVARHANTGELFF. The CDR3 DNA sequence: TGCAGTGCTAGAGGTTTGGTAGCGCGTCACGCGAACACCGGGGAGCTGTTTTTT.

The chain recombines TRBV5-8 with TRBJ1-2, with D unclear. Germline CDR1 reads SGHTS; CDR2 reads YDEGEE. Trimming pared 0 bases from V and 6 bases from J, leaving 9 bases between. This CDR3 has 13 amino acids. The CDR3 here is CASSLVGSNGYTF. The DNA of the CDR3 is TGTGCCAGCAGCTTGGTAGGGTCCAATGGCTACACCTTC.

A note on this clonotype: The junction shows a germline mismatch at one end, possibly a read error. The chain has TRBV7-9 and TRBJ2-7; D is tentatively TRBD1 or TRBD2 (5 bases each). CDR3 length equals 14 residues. The germline V gene encodes CDR1 SEHNR and CDR2 FQNEAQ (reference sequence). This chain's CDR3 is CASSQEERGYEQYF. DNA of the CDR3: TGCGCCAGCAGCCAAGAGGAGAGGGGCTACGAGCAGTACTTC.

CDR3 nucleotide sequence: TGTGCCAGCAGCTTAGAACAGACCCCCCTAAGAGGCTACACCTTC. It translates to CASSLEQTPLRGYTF. The chain carries TRBV11-2 and TRBJ1-2; D is unresolved. The CDR3 extends over 15 amino acids. Germline CDR1 SGHAT, CDR2 FQNNGV. V was clipped by 0 bases and J by 8 bases, with 16 bases between them.

A single count supports this clonotype. Given a much more abundant clone one base away, this may be a read error. V gene TRBV29-1 combines with J gene TRBJ2-7; D is possibly TRBD1 or TRBD2 (5 bases each). The CDR3 runs to 12 residues. Per the germline V gene, CDR1 is SQVTM and CDR2 is ANQGSEA. CDR3 protein: CSVGTFYYEQHF. As DNA, the CDR3 is TGCAGCGTCGGGACCTTCTACTACGAGCAGCACTTC.

This rearrangement joins TRBV25-1 to TRBJ2-2; 13 positions match TRBD2. J was trimmed by 7 bases and V by 10 bases; bases with no gene match: 9. The CDR3 consists of 15 residues. CDR1 MGHDK and CDR2 SYGVNS come from the germline V gene. CDR3 sequence reads: CATTSGRADNGELFF. CDR3 DNA sequence: TGTGCCACCACTAGCGGGAGGGCCGATAACGGGGAGCTGTTTTTT.

This clonotype was recorded at least ten times. This rearrangement joins TRBV10-3 to TRBJ2-7; TRBD1 agrees at 12 bases. With V trimmed by 6 bases and J by 5 bases, 8 bases remained unmatched. The CDR3 sequence is 15 residues long. CDR1 and CDR2 from the germline V gene are ENHRY and SYGVKD. As DNA, the CDR3 is TGTGCCATCAGCGGCCTGGGACAGGGGGCTGACGAGCAGTACTTC. Its protein product is CAISGLGQGADEQYF.